One sample yielded the 3 T cell receptor beta chains listed below, sequenced in a study of blood T cell repertoires in COVID-19. Only in-frame clones appear in the TCRdb table, and some are missing; sequencing was by immunoSEQ multiplex PCR. Of some 93,000 clones listed, about 86% are singletons. The sequenced material came from peripheral blood. The receptors shown here come from a woman older than 75 with acute or convalescent COVID-19.

V usage is TRBV2 and J usage is TRBJ2-2, with D perhaps TRBD1 (5 bases). The germline V and J ends were trimmed by 4 bases and 2 bases, with 8 bases remaining between them. Germline V gene data show CDR1 as SNHLY and CDR2 as FYNNEI. This CDR3 region has 14 residues. The CDR3 DNA sequence: TGTGCCAGCAGTGGGACATACAACACCGGGGAGCTGTTTTTT. This sequence encodes CASSGTYNTGELFF.

The J gene is TRBJ1-2, the V gene TRBV10-3; D might be TRBD1 (6 bases). The V end lost 5 bases, the J end lost 8 bases, and 12 bases lay between the germline ends. The CDR3 consists of 12 residues. Germline V gene sequence: CDR1 ENHRY, CDR2 SYGVKD. The CDR3 sequence is CAISKDSRGYTF. The DNA for the CDR3 is TGTGCCATCAGTAAGGACAGTCGAGGCTACACCTTC.

The chain recombines TRBV5-1 with TRBJ2-1; 16 positions match TRBD2. J gave up 12 bases and V 3 bases, and 6 bases lay outside the gene matches. The germline V gene encodes CDR1 SGHRS and CDR2 YFSETQ. The CDR3 spans 15 residues. CDR3 residues: CASSSGTSGGASQFF. In DNA, the CDR3 is TGCGCCAGCAGCTCCGGGACTAGCGGGGGGGCCTCGCAGTTCTTC.